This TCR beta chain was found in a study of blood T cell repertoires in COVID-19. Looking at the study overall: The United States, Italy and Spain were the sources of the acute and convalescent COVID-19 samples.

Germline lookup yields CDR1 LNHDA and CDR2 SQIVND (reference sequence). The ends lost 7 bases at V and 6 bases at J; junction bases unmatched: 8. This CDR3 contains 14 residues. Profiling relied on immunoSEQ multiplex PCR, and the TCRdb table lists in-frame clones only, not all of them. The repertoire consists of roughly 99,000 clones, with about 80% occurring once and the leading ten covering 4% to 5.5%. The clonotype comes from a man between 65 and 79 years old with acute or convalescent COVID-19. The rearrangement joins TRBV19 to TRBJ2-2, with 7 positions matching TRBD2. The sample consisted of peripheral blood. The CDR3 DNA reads TGTGCCAGTACCGAGGGAGGGGCCCCCGGGGAGCTGTTTTTT. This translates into CASTEGGAPGELFF. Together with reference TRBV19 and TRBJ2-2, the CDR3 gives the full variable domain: DGGITQSPKYLFRKEGQNVTLSCEQNLNHDAMYWYRQDPGQGLRLIYYSQIVNDFQKGDIAEGYSVSREKKESFPLTVTSAQKNPTAFYLCASTEGGAPGELFFGEGSRLTVL.